This TCR beta chain was observed in a study of blood T cell repertoires in COVID-19. Study summary: COVID-19 samples from acute and convalescent phases originated in the United States, Italy and Spain.

V was shortened by 7 bases and J by 4 bases, with 11 bases between the two germline ends. The CDR3 totals 12 residues. Germline assignment: CDR1 MDHEN and CDR2 SYDVKM. In the original analysis: Researchers report that nucleated cell counts were estimated from reference gene primer amplification. Repertoires were generated with immunoSEQ multiplex PCR, while TCRdb's copy carries only in-frame clones and drops some. From that table come the V and J calls and clone size; the DNA was used to work out D and trimming. The sample contains 200,000 to 300,000 clones, roughly 85% of which appear only once. The sequencing sample was made of PBMCs or T cells enriched from blood (not recorded which). This chain joins TRBV28 and TRBJ2-7; no clear D. The receptor's source is a woman in her forties or fifties with acute COVID-19. The CDR3 coding sequence is TGTGCCAGCACTACTATGGGTTACGAGCAGTACTTC. Translated, it gives CASTTMGYEQYF.